The entry below describes one T cell receptor beta chain. Its antigen is unknown. No much larger clone is present one base from it, and per-base qualities are unavailable. This entry belongs to a study of shared clonotypes between healthy human individuals (dated by TCRdb to between 2020 and 2021). Looking at the study overall: The cohort included three men and a couple of women between 18 and 49 years of age. For each donor, CD4 naive and CD4 memory were each run on three plates, CD8 naive on two plates, and CD8 memory on one plate. Leukapheresis yielded between about 0.85 and 10 billion PBMCs per donor. Different laboratories and diverse techniques were used to prepare libraries and sequence TCR repertoires, to increase sequencing depth and limit assay-specific biases. The study deeply sequenced blood TCR repertoires of about 5 healthy adults to estimate repertoire size and the extent of clonotype sharing between individuals.

The donors were healthy, HIV-negative adults with no recently reported acute infections or vaccinations. All donors were Caucasian adults living in Nashville, Tennessee, USA. CD8 memory samples consisted of magnetically selected CD45RO+ cells combined with CCR7-negative CD45RA+ effector memory (TemRA) cells. Blood was collected by leukapheresis, and PBMCs were isolated by Ficoll-Histopaque density gradient centrifugation and then cryopreserved in liquid nitrogen vapor phase. Analytical flow cytometry was used to check the purity and quantity of each magnetically sorted T cell population. Each sorted fraction had its genomic DNA isolated and then quantified by UV absorbance on a Nanodrop 2000c. TCR CDR3 regions were amplified from genomic DNA by multiplex PCR using the deep immunoSEQ assay. Genomic DNA extracted from each cell subset was distributed evenly over all wells of several immunoSEQ 96-well plates, and each plate served as one replicate. For sorted subsets, roughly 200 ng of genomic DNA, equivalent to some 33,000 T cell genomes, went into each replicate PCR. The purified libraries were quantified using a Qubit 3.0 fluorometer, sized with a Bioanalyzer 2100, and then quantified again using the KAPA Library Quantification kit. Every immunoSEQ 96-well plate was sequenced on a dedicated single-read 150-cycle Illumina NextSeq 550 flow cell. For the original study's pipeline: Because the immunoSEQ output held only junctional sequences and lacked quality scores, the filtering could not match the filtering applied to full-length reads. Sequences were annotated with PyIR, a Python wrapper for IgBLAST v1.9, using IMGT germline references to assign V/J genes and CDR3. Reads were removed for weak V/J assignments (E-value above 1e-6), missing CDR3, stop codons, out-of-frame junctions, or ambiguous translated residues. A V3J clonotype was defined by an identical inferred V gene, J gene, and CDR3 amino acid sequence. To compute the percentage overlap between repertoires, the number of shared unique clonotypes was divided by the size of the smaller repertoire. Three approaches were used to assess repertoire richness: RTK rarefaction, the Chao1 estimator, and Recon v2.1 estimates of unobserved clonotypes. OLGA was used to compute generation probabilities for all TCRbeta clonotypes that the gDNA method yielded from a few donors. TCRdb carries this immuneACCESS record with in-frame sequences only. Its versions omit some clonotypes, under half of them owing to an unresolved V gene in the studies checked, with the rest unexplained. V, J and clone size are those of that table, while D and trimming were read from the DNA. In all, the sample holds a few hundred thousand clones, and 96% of those were seen once. The ten most abundant clones make up around 0.3% of the sample.

The paper's findings and limits, for the study overall: Even with the large sequencing depth, rarefaction of the sorted-subset datasets indicated that sequencing was incomplete. Larger estimated clonotype richness was generally found for naive subsets than for memory subsets. The genetic and exposure-history diversity represented was limited by the small number of donors. Roughly 5.2% of naive CD4, more than 3% of naive CD8, 2.3% of memory CD4, and about 0.4% of memory CD8 clonotypes were shared across four donors. Compared with non-shared clonotypes, the clonotypes found in all four sorted-subset donors had higher generation probabilities. Pairwise subsampling indicated that sequencing depth was expected to affect the degree of clonotype sharing among donors. Sampling was restricted to blood, and TCR repertoires in tissues likely differ from the TCR repertoires found in blood.

The TCR was taken from a man between 25 and 39 years old in good health. The sequenced sample consisted of memory CD8+ T cells sorted from blood. The cell subset or site label for this specimen denotes: CD45RO+ cells pooled with CCR7-negative TemRA cells.

In nucleotide form, the sequence is TGTGCCAGCAGTGAAGTCGGGCGTACGCAGTATTTT. Translated, this gives CASSEVGRTQYF. Rearrangement joined TRBV2 to TRBJ2-3, with no confidently assigned D gene. Its CDR3 holds 12 amino acids, cysteine through phenylalanine. Only CDR3 DNA remains: 36 bases, in frame from the first base. The germline V gene supplies CDR1 SNHLY and CDR2 FYNNEI. Trimming at the junction amounts to 1 base on V and 8 bases on J, and the germline ends lie 7 bases apart.